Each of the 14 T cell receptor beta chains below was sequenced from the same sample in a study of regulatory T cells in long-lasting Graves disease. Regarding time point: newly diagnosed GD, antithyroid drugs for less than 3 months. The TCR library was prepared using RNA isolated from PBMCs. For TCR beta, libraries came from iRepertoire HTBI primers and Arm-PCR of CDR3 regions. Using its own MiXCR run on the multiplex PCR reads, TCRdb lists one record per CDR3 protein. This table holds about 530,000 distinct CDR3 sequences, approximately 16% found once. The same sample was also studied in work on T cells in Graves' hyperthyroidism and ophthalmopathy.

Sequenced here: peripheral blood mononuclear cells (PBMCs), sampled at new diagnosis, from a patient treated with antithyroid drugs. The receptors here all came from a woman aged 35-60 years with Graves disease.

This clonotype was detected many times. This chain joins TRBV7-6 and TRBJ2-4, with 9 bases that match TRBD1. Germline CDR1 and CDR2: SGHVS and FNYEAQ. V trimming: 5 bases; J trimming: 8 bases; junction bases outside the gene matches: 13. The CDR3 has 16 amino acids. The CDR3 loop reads CASSPRTGQGEDIQYF. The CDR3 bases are TGTGCCAGCAGCCCGCGAACGGGACAGGGTGAAGACATTCAGTACTTC. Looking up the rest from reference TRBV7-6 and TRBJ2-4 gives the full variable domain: GAGVSQSPRYKVTKRGQDVALRCDPISGHVSLYWYRQALGQGPEFLTYFNYEAQQDKSGLPNDRFSAERPEGSISTLTIQRTEQRDSAMYRCASSPRTGQGEDIQYFGAGTRLSVL.

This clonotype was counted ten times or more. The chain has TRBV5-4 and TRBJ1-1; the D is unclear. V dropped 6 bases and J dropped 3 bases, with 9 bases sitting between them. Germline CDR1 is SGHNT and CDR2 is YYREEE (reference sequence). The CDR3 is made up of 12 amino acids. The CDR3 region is CASTARDTEAFF. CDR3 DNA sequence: TGTGCCAGCACGGCACGGGACACTGAAGCTTTCTTT.

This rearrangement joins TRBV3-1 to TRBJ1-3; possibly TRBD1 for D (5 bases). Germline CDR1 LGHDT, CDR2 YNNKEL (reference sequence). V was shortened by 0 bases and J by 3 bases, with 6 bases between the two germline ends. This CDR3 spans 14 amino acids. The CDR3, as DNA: TGTGCCAGCAGCCAAGAGGGGGGTGGAAACACCATATATTTT. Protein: CASSQEGGGNTIYF.

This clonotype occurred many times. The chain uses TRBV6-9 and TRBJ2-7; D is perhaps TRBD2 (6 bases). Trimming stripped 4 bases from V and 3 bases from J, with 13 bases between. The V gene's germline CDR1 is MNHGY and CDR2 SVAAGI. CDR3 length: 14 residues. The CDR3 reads CASSWLRGGYEQYF. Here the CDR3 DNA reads TGTGCCAGCAGTTGGTTACGGGGAGGCTACGAGCAGTACTTC.

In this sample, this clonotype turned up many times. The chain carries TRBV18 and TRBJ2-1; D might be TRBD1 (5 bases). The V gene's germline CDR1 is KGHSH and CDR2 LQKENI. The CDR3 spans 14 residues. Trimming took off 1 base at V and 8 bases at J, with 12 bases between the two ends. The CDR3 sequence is CASSPLSDTHEQFF. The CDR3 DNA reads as TGTGCCAGCTCACCACTTTCGGACACCCATGAGCAGTTCTTC.

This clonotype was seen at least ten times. This CDR3 reads CASSSAVGAFGETQYF. CDR3 nucleotides: TGTGCCAGCAGTTCCGCGGTGGGGGCCTTTGGTGAGACCCAGTACTTC. The chain links TRBV28 to TRBJ2-5; D perhaps matches TRBD1 (6 bases). The germline V gene has CDR1 MDHEN and CDR2 SYDVKM. The CDR3 covers 16 residues. Trimming stripped 4 bases from V and 5 bases from J, with 20 bases between.

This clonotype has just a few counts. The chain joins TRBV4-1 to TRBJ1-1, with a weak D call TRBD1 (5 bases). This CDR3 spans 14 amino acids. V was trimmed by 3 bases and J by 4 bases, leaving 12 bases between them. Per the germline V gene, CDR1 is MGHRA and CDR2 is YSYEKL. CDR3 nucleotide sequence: TGCGCCAGCAGCCATTCGCAGGGAGGCACTGAAGCTTTCTTT. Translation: CASSHSQGGTEAFF.

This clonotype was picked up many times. CDR3 coding DNA: TGTGCCAGCAGCTTGGATATGGCTAGCAATCAGCCCCAGCATTTT. As protein: CASSLDMASNQPQHF. The rearrangement joins TRBV5-5 to TRBJ1-5, with D hard to call. Per the germline V gene, CDR1 is SGHKS and CDR2 is YYEKEE (reference sequence). The CDR3 runs 15 residues. Trimming removed 0 bases from V and 0 bases from J, with 7 bases in between.

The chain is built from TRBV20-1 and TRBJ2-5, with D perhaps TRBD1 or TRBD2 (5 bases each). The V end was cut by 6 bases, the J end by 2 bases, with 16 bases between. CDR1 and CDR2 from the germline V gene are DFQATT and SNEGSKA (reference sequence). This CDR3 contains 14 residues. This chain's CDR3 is CSATGPTSQETQYF. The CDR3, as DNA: TGCAGTGCCACGGGACCCACCTCTCAAGAGACCCAGTACTTC.

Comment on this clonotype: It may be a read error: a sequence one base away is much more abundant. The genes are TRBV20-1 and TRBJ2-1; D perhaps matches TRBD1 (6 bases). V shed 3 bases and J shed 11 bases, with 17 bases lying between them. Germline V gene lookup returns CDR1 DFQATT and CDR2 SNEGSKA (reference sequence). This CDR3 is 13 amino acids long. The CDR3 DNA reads TGCAGTGCTAGTTCCCCGCAGGGGAATAAGCAGTTCTTC. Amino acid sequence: CSASSPQGNKQFF.

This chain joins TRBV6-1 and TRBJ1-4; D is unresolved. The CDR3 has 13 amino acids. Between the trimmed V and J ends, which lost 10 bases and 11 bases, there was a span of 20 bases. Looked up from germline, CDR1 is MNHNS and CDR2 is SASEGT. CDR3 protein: CATVESPSAKLFF. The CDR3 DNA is TGTGCCACGGTGGAGAGCCCTTCGGCTAAACTGTTTTTT.

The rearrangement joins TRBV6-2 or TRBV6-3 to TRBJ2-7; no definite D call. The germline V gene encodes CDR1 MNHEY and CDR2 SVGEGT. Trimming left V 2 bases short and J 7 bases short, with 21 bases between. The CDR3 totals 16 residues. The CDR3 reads CASSYAGSSSYNEQYF. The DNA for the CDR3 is TGTGCCAGCAGTTACGCTGGCTCCAGCTCCTACAATGAGCAGTACTTC.

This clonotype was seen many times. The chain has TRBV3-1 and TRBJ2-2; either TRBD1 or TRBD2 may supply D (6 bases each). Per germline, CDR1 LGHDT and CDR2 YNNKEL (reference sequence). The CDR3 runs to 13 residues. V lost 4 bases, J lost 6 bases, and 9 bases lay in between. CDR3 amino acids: CASSPRGAGELFF. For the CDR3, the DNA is TGTGCCAGCAGCCCGAGGGGGGCCGGGGAGCTGTTTTTT.

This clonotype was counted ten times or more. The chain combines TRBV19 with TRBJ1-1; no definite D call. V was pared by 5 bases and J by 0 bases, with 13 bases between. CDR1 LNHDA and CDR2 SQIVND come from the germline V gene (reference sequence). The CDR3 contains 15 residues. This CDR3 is CASSYTRLMNTEAFF. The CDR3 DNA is TGTGCCAGTAGTTATACGAGGTTGATGAACACTGAAGCTTTCTTT.